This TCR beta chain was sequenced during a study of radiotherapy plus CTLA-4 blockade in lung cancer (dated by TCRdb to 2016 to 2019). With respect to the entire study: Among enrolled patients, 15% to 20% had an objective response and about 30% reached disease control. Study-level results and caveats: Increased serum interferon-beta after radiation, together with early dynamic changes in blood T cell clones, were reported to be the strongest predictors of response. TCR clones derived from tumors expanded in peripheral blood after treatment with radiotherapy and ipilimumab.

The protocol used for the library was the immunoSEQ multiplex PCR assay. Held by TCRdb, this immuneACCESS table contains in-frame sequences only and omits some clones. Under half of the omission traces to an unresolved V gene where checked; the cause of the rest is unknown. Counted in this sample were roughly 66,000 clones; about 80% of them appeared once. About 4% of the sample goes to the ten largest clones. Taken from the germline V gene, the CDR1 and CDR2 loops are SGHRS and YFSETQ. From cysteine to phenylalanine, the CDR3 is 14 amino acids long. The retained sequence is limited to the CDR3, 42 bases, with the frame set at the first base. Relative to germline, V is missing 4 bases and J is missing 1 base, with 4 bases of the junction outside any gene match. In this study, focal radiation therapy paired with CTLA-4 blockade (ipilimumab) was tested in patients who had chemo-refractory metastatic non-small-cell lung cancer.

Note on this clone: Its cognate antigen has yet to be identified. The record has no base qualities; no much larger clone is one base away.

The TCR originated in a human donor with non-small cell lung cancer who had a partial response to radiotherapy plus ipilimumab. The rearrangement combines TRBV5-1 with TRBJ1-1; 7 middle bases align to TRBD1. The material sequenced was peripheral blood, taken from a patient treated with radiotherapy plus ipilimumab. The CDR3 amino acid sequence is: CASSPGQTNTEAFF. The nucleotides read TGCGCCAGCAGCCCGGGACAGACGAACACTGAAGCTTTCTTT.